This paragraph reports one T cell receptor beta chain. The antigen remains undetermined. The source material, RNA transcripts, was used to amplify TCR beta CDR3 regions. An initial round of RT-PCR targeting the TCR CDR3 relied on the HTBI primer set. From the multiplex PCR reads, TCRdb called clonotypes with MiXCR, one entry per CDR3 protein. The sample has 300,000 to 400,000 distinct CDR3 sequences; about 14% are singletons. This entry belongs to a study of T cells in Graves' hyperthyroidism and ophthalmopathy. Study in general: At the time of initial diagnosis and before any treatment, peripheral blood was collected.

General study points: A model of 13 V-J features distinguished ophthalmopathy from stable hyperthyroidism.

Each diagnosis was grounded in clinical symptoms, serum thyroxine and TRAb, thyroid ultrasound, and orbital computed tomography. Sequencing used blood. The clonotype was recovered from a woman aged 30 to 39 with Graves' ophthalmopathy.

The CDR3 loop is CASSPGLAGNQETQYF. The CDR3 DNA follows: TGTGCCAGCAGCCCAGGACTAGCGGGGAACCAAGAGACCCAGTACTTC. This chain links TRBV6-1 with TRBJ2-5, with 12 bases fitting TRBD2. Germline-derived CDR1 and CDR2 are MNHNS and SASEGT. The CDR3 loop spans 16 amino acids. Trimming took 6 bases from V and 0 from J; bases not matched to a gene: 5.